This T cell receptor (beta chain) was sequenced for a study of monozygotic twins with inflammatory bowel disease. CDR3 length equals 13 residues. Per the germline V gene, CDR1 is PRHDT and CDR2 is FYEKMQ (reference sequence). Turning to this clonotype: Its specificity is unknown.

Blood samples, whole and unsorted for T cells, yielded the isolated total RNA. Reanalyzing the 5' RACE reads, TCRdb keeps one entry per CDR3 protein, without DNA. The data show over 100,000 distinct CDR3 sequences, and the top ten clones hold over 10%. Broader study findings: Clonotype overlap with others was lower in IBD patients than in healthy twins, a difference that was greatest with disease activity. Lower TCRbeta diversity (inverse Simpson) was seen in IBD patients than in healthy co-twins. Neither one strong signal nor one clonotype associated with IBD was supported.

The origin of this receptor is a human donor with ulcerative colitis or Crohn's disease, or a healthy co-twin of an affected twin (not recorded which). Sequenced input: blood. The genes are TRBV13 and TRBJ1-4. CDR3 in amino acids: CASSFGRSEKLFF.